Listed below are T cell receptor beta chains from one sample, sequenced in a study of T-cell memory formation after mild COVID-19. TCRdb passed the 5' RACE reads through MiXCR, listing each CDR3 protein once. This sample carries about 340,000 distinct CDR3 sequences, roughly 21% of them seen once, and the ten largest clones take under 15%. The sequencing sample was made of PBMCs or a T cell subset sorted from them (not recorded which). The receptors come from an adult woman who had mild COVID-19 (a few samples of this study predate the infection). Cell type and time point are not known. CDR3s leave out the opening cysteine and the closing phenylalanine or tryptophan.

CDR3aa	v_gene	j_gene
ASRSANEQF	TRBV5-6	TRBJ2-1
ASSSFPGQGNTGELF	TRBV7-2	TRBJ2-2
ASSQRQGSYEQY	TRBV7-9	TRBJ2-7
AIRGTGEETQY	TRBV10-3	TRBJ2-5
ASSPIAGGTQF	TRBV12-3/TRBV12-4	TRBJ2-1
ASSQVGGRGEQY	TRBV4-2	TRBJ2-7
ASSLATVDSEQY	TRBV12-3/TRBV12-4	TRBJ2-7
ASSLERWAEVAF	TRBV7-2	TRBJ1-1
ASSPAEGGEAF	TRBV5-6	TRBJ1-1
ASSPQEWAANTEAF	TRBV7-9	TRBJ1-1
ASSPDREGGYT	TRBV7-8	TRBJ1-2
ASSLGVRETQY	TRBV7-7	TRBJ2-5
ASSYSKREEETQY	TRBV6-5	TRBJ2-5
ASSFRKGKGEKLF	TRBV12-3/TRBV12-4	TRBJ1-4
ASSLTSGGGHEQF	TRBV7-7	TRBJ2-1
ASSRPGTSGLEAQY	TRBV7-7	TRBJ2-5
ASSLRGRAVLIYNEQF	TRBV12-3/TRBV12-4	TRBJ2-1
ASSEPAGSDSIRQPQH	TRBV2	TRBJ1-5
ASSVVGQGDYGYT	TRBV9	TRBJ1-2
ASSFTGTTYYNEQF	TRBV7-2	TRBJ2-1
ASSHALSWVTGELF	TRBV7-6	TRBJ2-2